This T cell receptor (beta chain) was recorded in a study of post-analysis software for immune sequencing data. Researchers reported that TCR beta cDNA libraries carried unique molecular identifiers. TCRdb reprocessed the PCR reads via MiXCR and lists one record per CDR3 protein. The sample records 750,000 to 950,000 distinct CDR3 sequences, 46% being singletons. Findings of the study overall: Compared with controls, patients had more of about five TRBV segments, including TRBV5-6, TRBV5-1 and TRBV20-1. Clustering by F measure revealed strong co-clustering among samples prepared together in one batch.

CDR1 MDHEN and CDR2 SYDVKM come from the germline V gene. Trimming took off 6 bases at V and 7 bases at J, with 13 bases between the two ends. This CDR3 has 13 residues. Of note for this clonotype: Its antigen is not identified.

The J gene is TRBJ2-1, the V gene TRBV28; D ambiguous. The source material was blood. This receptor was taken from a girl under 18 with multiple sclerosis. The CDR3 loop reads CASRPQLPNEQFF. The DNA of the CDR3 is TGTGCCAGCAGGCCTCAATTACCAAATGAGCAGTTCTTC.